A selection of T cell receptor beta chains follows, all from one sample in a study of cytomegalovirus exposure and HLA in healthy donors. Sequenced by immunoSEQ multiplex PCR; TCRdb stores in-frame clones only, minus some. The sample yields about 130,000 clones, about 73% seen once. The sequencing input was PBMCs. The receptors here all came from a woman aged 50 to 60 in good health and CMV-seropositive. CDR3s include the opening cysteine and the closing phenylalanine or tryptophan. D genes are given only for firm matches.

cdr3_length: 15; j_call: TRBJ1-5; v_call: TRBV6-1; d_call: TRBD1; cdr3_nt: TGTGCCAGCACCCCGCTACAGGGGGAAGATCAGCCCCAGCATTTT; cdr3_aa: CASTPLQGEDQPQHF
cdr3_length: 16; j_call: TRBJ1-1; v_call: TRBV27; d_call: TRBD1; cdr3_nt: TGTGCCAGCAGTTTATGGGCCGTAGGGGGCATCACTGAAGCTTTCTTT; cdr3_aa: CASSLWAVGGITEAFF
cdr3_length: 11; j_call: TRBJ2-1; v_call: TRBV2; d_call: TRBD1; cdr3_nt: TGTGCCGGAGGGACAGGGGATGAGCAGTTCTTC; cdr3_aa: CAGGTGDEQFF
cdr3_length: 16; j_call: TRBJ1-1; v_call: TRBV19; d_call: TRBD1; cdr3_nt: TGTGCCAGTAGTATCTTCCGGACAGGGAAAGGGACTGAAGCTTTCTTT; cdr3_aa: CASSIFRTGKGTEAFF
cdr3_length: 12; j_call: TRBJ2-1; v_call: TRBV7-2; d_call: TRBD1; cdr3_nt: TGTGCCAGCAGCTTATACAGGGGGGCCAAGTTCTTC; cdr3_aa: CASSLYRGAKFF
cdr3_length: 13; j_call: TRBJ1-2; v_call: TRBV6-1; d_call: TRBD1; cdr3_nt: TGTGCCAGCAGGCCCGGGACAGCTTATGGCTACACCTTC; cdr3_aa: CASRPGTAYGYTF
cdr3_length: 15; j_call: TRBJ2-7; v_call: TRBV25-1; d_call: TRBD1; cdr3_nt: TGTGCCAGCAGTGAGCTCGAGACAGGGGGTTACGAGCAGTACTTC; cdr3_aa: CASSELETGGYEQYF
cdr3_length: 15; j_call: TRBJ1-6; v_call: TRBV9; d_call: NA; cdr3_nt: TGTGCCAGCAGCGTAGGTGGGCTCTATAATTCACCCCTCCACTTT; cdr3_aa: CASSVGGLYNSPLHF
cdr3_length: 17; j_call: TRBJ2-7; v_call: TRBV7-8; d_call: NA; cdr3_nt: TGTGCCAGCAGCTTAGGCATTGGTGTTGACAGAGACTACGAGCAGTACTTC; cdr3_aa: CASSLGIGVDRDYEQYF
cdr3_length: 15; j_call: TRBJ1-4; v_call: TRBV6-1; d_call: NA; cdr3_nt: TGTGCCAGCAGCCCAGTCGGGAGAACGGATGAAAAACTGTTTTTT; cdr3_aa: CASSPVGRTDEKLFF
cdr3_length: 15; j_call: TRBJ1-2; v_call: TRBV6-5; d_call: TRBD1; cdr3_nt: TGTGCCAGCAGTTACCAAGGGACAGGGGGTTATGGCTACACCTTC; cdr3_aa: CASSYQGTGGYGYTF
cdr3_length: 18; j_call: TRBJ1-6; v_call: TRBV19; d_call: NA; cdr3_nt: TGTGCCAGTAGTACCTTCACCGCTAAAGGGGGGAGGGTTTCACCCCTCCACTTT; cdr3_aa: CASSTFTAKGGRVSPLHF
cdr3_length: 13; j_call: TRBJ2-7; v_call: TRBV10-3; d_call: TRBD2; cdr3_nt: TGTGCCATCAGGACTAGCGGGAGCTACGAGCAGTACTTC; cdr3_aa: CAIRTSGSYEQYF
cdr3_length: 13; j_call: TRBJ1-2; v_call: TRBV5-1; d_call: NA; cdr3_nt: TGCGCCAGCAGCCGGGGGGAATGGGAAGGCTACACCTTC; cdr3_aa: CASSRGEWEGYTF
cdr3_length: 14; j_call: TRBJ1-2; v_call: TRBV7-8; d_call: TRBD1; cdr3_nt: TGTGCCAGCACCCGGGACAGCTCTAACTATGGCTACACCTTC; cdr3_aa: CASTRDSSNYGYTF
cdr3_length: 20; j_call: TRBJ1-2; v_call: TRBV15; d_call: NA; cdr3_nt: TGTGCCACCAGCAGAATGGGCAGGGGTAATATGGGTTCTAAAAACTATGGCTACACCTTC; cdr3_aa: CATSRMGRGNMGSKNYGYTF